The T cell receptor beta chain described here comes from a study of PD-L1 blockade in urothelial cancer. Whole-study findings and limits: Tumor-infiltrating T lymphocytes were more abundant in patients with durable benefit.

The table came from immunoSEQ multiplex PCR; TCRdb's copy has only in-frame clones and leaves some out. The data hold approximately 1,800 clones, with 33% observed a single time. The CDR3 length is 13 residues. Germline V gene data show CDR1 as KGHSH and CDR2 as LQKENI. V gave up 4 bases and J gave up 10 bases; unmatched junction bases: 4. This clone was seen a handful of times. Its antigen is not known. The receptor was derived from a man aged 55 to 70 with urothelial cancer. The rearrangement joins TRBV18 to TRBJ1-6; 7 nucleotides match TRBD1. The sample in question was tumor tissue, obtained before atezolizumab (anti-PD-L1) treatment. As DNA, the CDR3 is TGTGCCAGCTCACGAACAGGGGACTCACCCCTCCACTTT. Its translation: CASSRTGDSPLHF.